What follows are 20 T cell receptor beta chains derived from one specimen sequenced in a study of blood T cell repertoires in COVID-19. The protocol was immunoSEQ multiplex PCR, while the TCRdb copy is restricted to in-frame clones and leaves out a portion. The data contain tens of thousands of clones, more than 65% of them singletons. The sample taken for sequencing was peripheral blood. These receptors originate from a man at least 80 years old with acute or convalescent COVID-19.

V usage is TRBV6-6 and J usage is TRBJ2-2; a weak D match, TRBD2 (5 bases). The CDR3 contains 17 residues. V was pared by 5 bases and J by 4 bases, with 20 bases between. Per germline, CDR1 MNHNY and CDR2 SVGAGI (reference sequence). The CDR3 region has the DNA TGTGCCAGCAGTCTACTTGGGGTGAGGGTTTCCACCGGGGAGCTGTTTTTT. This gives the protein CASSLLGVRVSTGELFF.

The rearrangement uses TRBV6-2 or TRBV6-3 and TRBJ1-2; 8 nucleotides match TRBD1. V lost 6 bases and J lost 4; bases outside the gene matches: 7. The CDR3 totals 14 residues. Germline V gene sequence: CDR1 MNHEY, CDR2 SVGEGT. The CDR3: CASSGPQGAYGYTF. The CDR3 DNA is TGTGCCAGCAGCGGACCGCAGGGGGCCTATGGCTACACCTTC.

J is TRBJ1-1 and V is TRBV12-3 or TRBV12-4; 8 bases fit TRBD1. With V trimmed by 5 bases and J by 5 bases, 4 bases remained unmatched. This CDR3 region has 13 residues. The CDR3 sequence: CASSNTGGTEAFF. CDR3 nucleotide sequence: TGTGCCAGCAGTAACACAGGGGGGACTGAAGCTTTCTTT.

The J gene is TRBJ1-1, the V gene TRBV11-2; D is uncertain. CDR3 size: 13 residues. The V and J ends lost 6 bases and 1 base respectively, with 9 bases between them. Germline lookup yields CDR1 SGHAT and CDR2 FQNNGV. The chain's CDR3 is CASSLTRNTEAFF. CDR3 sequence (DNA): TGTGCCAGCAGTTTAACTCGGAACACTGAAGCTTTCTTT.

This clone was recorded a few times. The chain carries TRBV18 and TRBJ1-2, with D unresolved. The CDR3 length is 14 residues. V was cut by 0 bases and J by 3 bases, with 8 bases left in between. From germline, CDR1 is KGHSH and CDR2 LQKENI. The CDR3 sequence: CASSPPARYYGYTF. CDR3 nucleotides: TGTGCCAGCTCACCACCCGCTCGGTACTATGGCTACACCTTC.

The chain carries TRBV24-1 and TRBJ2-2; TRBD1 might be the D (6 bases). Trimming stripped 7 bases from V and 2 bases from J, with 7 bases between. The V gene's germline CDR1 is KGHDR and CDR2 SFDVKD. This CDR3 is built from 13 residues. This CDR3 reads CATSRGNTGELFF. The CDR3 bases are TGTGCCACCAGCAGGGGTAACACCGGGGAGCTGTTTTTT.

This rearrangement joins TRBV20-1 to TRBJ2-5; 8 nucleotides align to TRBD1. V dropped 3 bases and J dropped 5; count of bases not matched to a gene: 5. This CDR3 contains 13 residues. Per the germline V gene, CDR1 is DFQATT and CDR2 is SNEGSKA (reference sequence). In nucleotides, the CDR3 is TGCAGTGCTAGTGACAGGGGTGTGGAGACCCAGTACTTC. Translating it yields CSASDRGVETQYF.

This clone was counted only a few times. The gene calls are TRBV5-1 and TRBJ1-5; D perhaps matches TRBD1 (6 bases). The germline V and J ends were trimmed by 0 bases and 4 bases, with 8 bases remaining between them. Per the germline V gene, CDR1 is SGHRS and CDR2 is YFSETQ. This CDR3 region has 14 residues. This CDR3 is CASSLGGQNQPQHF. The CDR3 region has the DNA TGCGCCAGCAGCTTGGGGGGGCAAAATCAGCCCCAGCATTTT.

V gene TRBV6-5 combines with J gene TRBJ1-1; tentatively, D is TRBD1 (5 bases). The ends were cut back, 6 bases at V and 5 bases at J, with 16 bases in the middle. This CDR3 has 14 residues. The germline V gene has CDR1 MNHEY and CDR2 SVGAGI. CDR3 sequence (DNA): TGTGCCAGCAGGCCTCAGGGAGGAAAGACTGAAGCTTTCTTT. It yields the protein CASRPQGGKTEAFF.

This rearrangement joins TRBV30 to TRBJ1-2; 10 bases map to TRBD1. CDR1 is GTSNPN and CDR2 is SVGIG in the germline V gene (reference sequence). The trim removed 3 bases at V and 4 bases at J, leaving 8 bases unmatched. The CDR3 has 15 residues. The DNA of the CDR3 is TGTGCCTGGAGGGAAGACAGGGGGCGCAGCTATGGCTACACCTTC. Protein: CAWREDRGRSYGYTF.

The rearrangement links TRBV2 to TRBJ2-5; weak D call: TRBD1 (6 bases). The CDR3 covers 14 residues. CDR1 SNHLY and CDR2 FYNNEI come from the germline V gene. V was pared by 4 bases and J by 1 base, with 10 bases between. CDR3 loop: CASSARTVQETQYF. For the CDR3, the DNA is TGTGCCAGCAGTGCTAGGACAGTCCAAGAGACCCAGTACTTC.

V usage is TRBV5-1 and J usage is TRBJ2-2; TRBD1 aligns across 10 bases. J gave up 5 bases and V 4 bases, and 5 bases lay outside the gene matches. The length of the CDR3 is 15 residues. CDR1 and CDR2 (germline): SGHRS, YFSETQ. The DNA of the CDR3 is TGCGCCAGCAGCCCCGGGACAGGGGATACCGGGGAGCTGTTTTTT. Translation gives CASSPGTGDTGELFF.

J is TRBJ2-7 and V is TRBV30; TRBD2 matches 7 bases. CDR1 is GTSNPN and CDR2 is SVGIG in the germline V gene (reference sequence). Trimming at V came to 8 bases and at J to 6 bases, leaving 4 bases not matched to a gene. The length of the CDR3 is 10 residues. The CDR3 here is CAGGRAEQYF. The DNA for the CDR3 is TGTGCCGGGGGGAGGGCCGAGCAGTACTTC.

The CDR3 nucleotides read TGTGCCAGCAGCCCTGGACCGGGACAGGGTCGCTCTGGAAACACCATATATTTT. This codes for CASSPGPGQGRSGNTIYF. V gene TRBV7-2 combines with J gene TRBJ1-3; 9 bases are a match to TRBD1. Trimming removed 5 bases from V and 0 bases from J; junction bases left unmatched: 11. Germline CDR1 reads SGHTA; CDR2 reads FQGNSA. The CDR3 is made up of 18 amino acids.

This clone was counted a single time. This chain links TRBV7-9 with TRBJ2-4; 8 bases align to TRBD2. The CDR3 contains 16 residues. The V gene's germline CDR1 is SEHNR and CDR2 FQNEAQ (reference sequence). With V trimmed by 1 base and J by 12 bases, 14 bases remained unmatched. This CDR3 reads CASSLEVGGGPLNQYF. The CDR3 region has the DNA TGTGCCAGCAGCTTAGAAGTCGGCGGGGGGCCACTAAATCAGTACTTC.

The rearrangement uses TRBV28 and TRBJ1-4, with a weak D call TRBD1 (5 bases). The V gene lost 2 bases and the J gene lost 11 bases, with 12 bases spanning the gap. The CDR3 covers 13 residues. Germline CDR1 MDHEN, CDR2 SYDVKM. The CDR3 sequence is CASSLEQEAKLFF. The CDR3 DNA reads as TGTGCCAGCAGTTTAGAACAGGAAGCTAAACTGTTTTTT.

This chain joins TRBV29-1 and TRBJ1-5, with 9 positions matching TRBD1. From germline, CDR1 is SQVTM and CDR2 ANQGSEA. The junction had 4 bases not matched to a gene; V was cut back by 6 bases and J by 4 bases. The CDR3 sequence is 13 residues long. CDR3 residues: CSVKTGGNQPQHF. Written as DNA, the CDR3 is TGCAGCGTGAAGACAGGGGGTAATCAGCCCCAGCATTTT.

This clone showed up just a few times. This sequence joins TRBV5-1 and TRBJ1-1; D call uncertain. Germline assignment: CDR1 SGHRS and CDR2 YFSETQ. Trimming took 2 bases from V and 4 from J, leaving 18 bases between them. The CDR3 sequence is 16 residues long. The CDR3 is CASSFVAQTGSTEAFF. CDR3 bases: TGCGCCAGCAGCTTCGTGGCCCAAACCGGGAGCACTGAAGCTTTCTTT.

V is TRBV19 and J is TRBJ1-2; maybe TRBD1 (5 bases). V lost 4 bases and J lost 8, with 17 bases in between. The CDR3 is 14 residues long. Germline-derived CDR1 and CDR2 are LNHDA and SQIVND (reference sequence). The CDR3 DNA follows: TGTGCCAGTAGTAGCCGGGACTCCATACGAGGCTACACCTTC. Residues: CASSSRDSIRGYTF. The full variable domain, with the rest looked up from reference TRBV19 and TRBJ1-2, is DGGITQSPKYLFRKEGQNVTLSCEQNLNHDAMYWYRQDPGQGLRLIYYSQIVNDFQKGDIAEGYSVSREKKESFPLTVTSAQKNPTAFYLCASSSRDSIRGYTFGSGTRLTVV.

This chain uses TRBV27 with TRBJ1-2; 8 bases fit TRBD1. Per the germline V gene, CDR1 is MNHEY and CDR2 is SMNVEV (reference sequence). With 3 bases clipped from V and 7 bases from J, the junction kept 4 bases outside the gene matches. The CDR3 loop spans 13 amino acids. The CDR3 DNA is TGTGCCAGCAGTTTCCAGGGGGCGGGTGGCTACACCTTC. Encoded protein: CASSFQGAGGYTF.